This entry is about one TCR beta chain. The target of this receptor is not known. Nothing much larger sits one base from this clone, and base qualities are not available. TCRbeta CDR3 regions were amplified from genomic DNA by means of the immunoSEQ Assay, a bias-controlled multiplex PCR. From the authors' description of their analysis: The number of nucleated cells in each sample was estimated from the amplification of reference gene primers within the assay. To quantify the absolute abundance of each unique TCRbeta CDR3 rearrangement, sequence reads were collapsed and filtered. For each sample, productive Simpson clonality was calculated as the square root of Simpson's diversity index across productive rearrangements. TCRdb retrieved this table from immuneACCESS and kept in-frame rearrangements only. Not all clones are present; in checked studies, unresolved V genes account for under half, and no reason is known for the remainder. V and J calls plus clone size are reproduced from that table; the DNA served to infer D and trimming. Across this sample there are some 300,000 clones, with 90% seen only once. Together, the top ten hold roughly 1% of the sample.

From the germline V gene (reference sequence), CDR1 is LNHDA and CDR2 is SQIVND. Including the terminal cysteine and phenylalanine, the CDR3 comprises 14 residues. CDR3 DNA is the only sequence kept; it has 42 bases, read in frame from the first base. Trimmed from V: 4 bases; trimmed from J: 2 bases; junction bases lacking a gene match: 1. The entry originates in a study of blood T cell repertoires in COVID-19 (dated by TCRdb to the early 2020s). Study-wide context: Samples from collaborators originated in the United States, Italy and Spain and spanned both the acute and convalescent phases of COVID-19. The material from the prospective study consisted of cDNA or gDNA derived from T cells, B-cell-depleted T cells, or PBMCs. Subjects who had been exposed to COVID-19, were actively infected with it, or had recovered from it provided the deeply sampled blood TCRbeta repertoires that made up the dataset. The repertoires were released in a freely available public database meant as a resource for research on the immune response to SARS-CoV-2. The samples were drawn from two sources: the first 160 participants of the ongoing ImmuneRACE study, and some 1,300 subjects contributed by 6 global collaborators. Nearly every sample came with metadata listing a de-identified subject ID, COVID-19 status, age in years and sex. Where available, HLA class I and class II types were taken from metadata supplied by the sample provider and were not determined by assay-based typing.

Study-wide conclusions, independent of this receptor: The amount of clinical and demographic metadata varied by source and participant and was provided uncurated.

In Seattle, one collaborating source enrolled patients while the infection was active and tracked those patients longitudinally over the course of disease. Each collaborating institution followed its own protocols to collect whole blood in K2EDTA tubes. For TCRbeta analysis, collaborator samples were shipped as frozen whole blood, as isolated PBMCs, or as DNA extracted from either sample type. In this chain, TRBV19 is recombined with TRBJ2-3; TRBD2 matches 9 bases in the middle. Input material: peripheral blood. The receptor comes from a woman aged 40-49 years with COVID-19, enrolled during active disease. The DNA reads as follows: TGTGCCAGTAGTACGGGACTAGCCACAGATACGCAGTATTTT. The resulting protein is CASSTGLATDTQYF.